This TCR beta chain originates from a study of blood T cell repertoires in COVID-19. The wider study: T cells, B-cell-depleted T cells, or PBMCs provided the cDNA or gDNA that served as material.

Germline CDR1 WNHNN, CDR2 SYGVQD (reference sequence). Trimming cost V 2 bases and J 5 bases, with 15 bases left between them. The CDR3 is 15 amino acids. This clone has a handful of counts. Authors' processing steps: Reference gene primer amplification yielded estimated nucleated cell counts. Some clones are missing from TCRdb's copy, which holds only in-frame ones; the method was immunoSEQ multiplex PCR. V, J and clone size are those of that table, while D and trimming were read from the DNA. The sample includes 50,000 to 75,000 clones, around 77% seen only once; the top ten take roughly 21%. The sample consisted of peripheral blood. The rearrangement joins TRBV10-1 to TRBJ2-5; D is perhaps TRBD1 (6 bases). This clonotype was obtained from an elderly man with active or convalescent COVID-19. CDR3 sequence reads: CASSELPGASETQYF. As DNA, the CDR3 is TGCGCCAGCAGTGAGCTCCCAGGGGCGTCGGAGACCCAGTACTTC.